This T cell receptor beta chain was found in a study of blood T cells in healthy people across ages. Study-wide points: Diversity was estimated from one million T cells, and these estimates were considered underestimates. Strong correlation was found linking TCR beta diversity to naive T cell percentage.

With regard to this clonotype: Antigen unknown.

Trimming cost V 2 bases and J 13 bases; bases outside gene matches: 9. CDR3 length: 13 amino acids. The germline V gene encodes CDR1 SGHTS and CDR2 YDEGEE. A second about 7 to 11 cycle PCR used barcoded and J-beta primers. TCRdb reprocessed the 5' RACE reads via MiXCR and lists one record per CDR3 protein. This sample carries around 650,000 distinct CDR3 sequences, around two fifths of them seen once, and the ten largest clones take 25% to 30%. The sequence was collected from an elderly man in good health. The chain recombines TRBV5-8 with TRBJ2-4, with TRBD1 identical over 7 bases. Sequencing was done on a sample of blood. The CDR3 sequence is CASSFWTGGEQYF. The CDR3 DNA is TGTGCCAGCAGCTTTTGGACAGGAGGTGAGCAGTACTTC.